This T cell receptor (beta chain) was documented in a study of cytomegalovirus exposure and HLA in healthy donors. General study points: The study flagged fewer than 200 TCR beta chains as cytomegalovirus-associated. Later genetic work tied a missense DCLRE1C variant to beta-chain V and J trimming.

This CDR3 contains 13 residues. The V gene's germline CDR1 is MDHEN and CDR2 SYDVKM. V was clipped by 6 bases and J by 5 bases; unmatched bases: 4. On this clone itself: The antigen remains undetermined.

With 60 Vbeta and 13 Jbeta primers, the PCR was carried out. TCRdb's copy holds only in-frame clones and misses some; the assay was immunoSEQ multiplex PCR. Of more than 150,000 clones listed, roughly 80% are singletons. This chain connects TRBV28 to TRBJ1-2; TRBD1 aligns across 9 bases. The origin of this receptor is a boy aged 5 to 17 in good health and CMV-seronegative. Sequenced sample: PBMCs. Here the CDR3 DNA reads TGTGCCAGCAGGTCCGGGACAGGGTATGGCTACACCTTC. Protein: CASRSGTGYGYTF.